The sequence of this T cell receptor beta chain was determined in a study of blood T cell repertoires in COVID-19. Across the whole study: Italy, Spain and the United States were the sources of the convalescent and acute COVID-19 samples. The cDNA or gDNA used as material had been derived from T cells, B-cell-depleted T cells, or PBMCs.

Authors' analysis steps: By means of reference gene primer amplification, nucleated cell counts were estimated. Profiled with immunoSEQ multiplex PCR; TCRdb holds only in-frame clones, not every one. D and trimming come from the DNA, and the V and J calls and clone size come from that table. Of roughly 100,000 clones listed, approximately 89% were seen once; the top ten hold roughly 17%. V shed 5 bases, J shed 7 bases, and the junction held 7 bases outside the gene matches. The CDR3 runs to 15 residues. Germline V gene sequence: CDR1 SGHVS, CDR2 FQNEAQ. J is TRBJ1-6 and V is TRBV7-8; the match to TRBD1 covers 8 bases. Sequencing was performed on peripheral blood. This TCR came from a woman of 80 years or more in a cohort sampled during active COVID-19. CDR3 coding DNA: TGTGCCAGCAGCCAATCGGACAGGGAAAATTCACCCCTCCACTTT. Translation gives CASSQSDRENSPLHF.